This T cell receptor beta chain was sequenced during a study of control samples from healthy donors and cancer patients. Trimming stripped 1 base from V and 7 bases from J, with 12 bases between. The CDR3 is 14 residues long. Per germline, CDR1 SGHTA and CDR2 FQGTGA. The method was immunoSEQ multiplex PCR; TCRdb's version includes in-frame clones alone and lacks a portion of them. This sample has 63,000 or so clones, with roughly nine tenths found just once. The V call is TRBV7-3, the J call TRBJ2-3; D is unclear. This receptor was obtained from a man aged 55 to 69 with colorectal cancer. Sequences were obtained from PBMCs. CDR3 residues: CASSLKDTGYTQYF. The CDR3 bases are TGTGCCAGCAGCTTAAAGGATACTGGTTATACGCAGTATTTT.